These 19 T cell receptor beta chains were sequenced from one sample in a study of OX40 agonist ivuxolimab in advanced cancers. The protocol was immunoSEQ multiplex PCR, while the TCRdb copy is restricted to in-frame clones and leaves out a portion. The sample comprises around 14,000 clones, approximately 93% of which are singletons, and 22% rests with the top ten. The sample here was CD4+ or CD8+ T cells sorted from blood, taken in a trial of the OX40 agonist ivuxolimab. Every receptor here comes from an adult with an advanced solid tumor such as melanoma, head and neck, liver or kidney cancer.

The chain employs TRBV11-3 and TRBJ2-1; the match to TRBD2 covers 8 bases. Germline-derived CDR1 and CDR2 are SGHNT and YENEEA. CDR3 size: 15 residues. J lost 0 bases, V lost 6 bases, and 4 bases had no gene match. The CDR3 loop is CASSTGTSSYNEQFF. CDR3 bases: TGTGCCAGCAGTACCGGGACTAGCTCCTACAATGAGCAGTTCTTC.

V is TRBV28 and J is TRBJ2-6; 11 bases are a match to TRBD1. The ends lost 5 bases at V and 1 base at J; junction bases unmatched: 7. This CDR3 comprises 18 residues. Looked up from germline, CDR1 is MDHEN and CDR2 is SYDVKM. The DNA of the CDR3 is TGTGCCAGCAGTGAACCGGGACAGGGGGAATCTGGGGCCAACGTCCTGACTTTC. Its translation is CASSEPGQGESGANVLTF.

The CDR3 DNA is TGTGCCAGCAGCCCTGGACACTACACCGGGGAGCTGTTTTTT. Translation: CASSPGHYTGELFF. The rearrangement links TRBV7-3 to TRBJ2-2; a possible D gene is TRBD1 (5 bases). This CDR3 spans 14 amino acids. The V gene's germline CDR1 is SGHTA and CDR2 FQGTGA. The ends were cut back, 5 bases at V and 3 bases at J, with 10 bases in the middle. The complete variable domain, with remaining parts taken from reference TRBV7-3 and TRBJ2-2, reads GAGVSQTPSNKVTEKGKYVELRCDPISGHTALYWYRQSLGQGPEFLIYFQGTGAADDSGLPNDRFFAVRPEGSVSTLKIQRTERGDSAVYLCASSPGHYTGELFFGEGSRLTVL.

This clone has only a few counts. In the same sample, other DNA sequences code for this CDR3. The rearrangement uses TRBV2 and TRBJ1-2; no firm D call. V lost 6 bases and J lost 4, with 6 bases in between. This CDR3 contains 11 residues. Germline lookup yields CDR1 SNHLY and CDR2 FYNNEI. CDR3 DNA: TGTGCCAGCAGGGACGGCTATGGCTACACCTTC. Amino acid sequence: CASRDGYGYTF.

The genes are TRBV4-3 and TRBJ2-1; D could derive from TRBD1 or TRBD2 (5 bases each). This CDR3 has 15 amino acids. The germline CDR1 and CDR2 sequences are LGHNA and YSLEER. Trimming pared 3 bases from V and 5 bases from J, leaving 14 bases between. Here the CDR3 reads CASSHSGRSNNEQFF. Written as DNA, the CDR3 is TGCGCCAGCAGCCACTCGGGACGATCAAACAATGAGCAGTTCTTC.

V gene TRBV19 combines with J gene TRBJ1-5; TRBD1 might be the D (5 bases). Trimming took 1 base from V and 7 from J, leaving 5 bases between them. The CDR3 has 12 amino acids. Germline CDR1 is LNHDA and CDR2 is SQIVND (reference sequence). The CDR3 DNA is TGTGCCAGTAGTATAGGGGGGCAGCCCCAGCATTTT. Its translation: CASSIGGQPQHF.

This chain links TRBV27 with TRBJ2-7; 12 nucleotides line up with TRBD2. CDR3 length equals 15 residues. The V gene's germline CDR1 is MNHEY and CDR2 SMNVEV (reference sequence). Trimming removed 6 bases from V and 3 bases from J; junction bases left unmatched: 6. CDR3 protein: CASRSGLAGLYEQYF. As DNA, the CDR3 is TGTGCCAGCAGATCAGGACTAGCGGGACTCTACGAGCAGTACTTC.

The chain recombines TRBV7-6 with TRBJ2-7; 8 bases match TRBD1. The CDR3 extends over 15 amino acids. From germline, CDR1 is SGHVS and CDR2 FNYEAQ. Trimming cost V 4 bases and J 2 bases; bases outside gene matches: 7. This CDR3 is CASSSLQGATYEQYF. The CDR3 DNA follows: TGTGCCAGCAGCTCACTTCAGGGGGCTACCTACGAGCAGTACTTC. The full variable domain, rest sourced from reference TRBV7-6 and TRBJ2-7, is GAGVSQSPRYKVTKRGQDVALRCDPISGHVSLYWYRQALGQGPEFLTYFNYEAQQDKSGLPNDRFSAERPEGSISTLTIQRTEQRDSAMYRCASSSLQGATYEQYFGPGTRLTVT.

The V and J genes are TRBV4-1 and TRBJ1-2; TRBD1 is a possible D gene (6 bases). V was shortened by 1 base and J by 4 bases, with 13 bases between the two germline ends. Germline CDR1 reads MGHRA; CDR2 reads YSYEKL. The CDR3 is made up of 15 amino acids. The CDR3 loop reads CASSQGFGGSYGYTF. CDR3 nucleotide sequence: TGCGCCAGCAGCCAAGGTTTCGGGGGCAGCTATGGCTACACCTTC.

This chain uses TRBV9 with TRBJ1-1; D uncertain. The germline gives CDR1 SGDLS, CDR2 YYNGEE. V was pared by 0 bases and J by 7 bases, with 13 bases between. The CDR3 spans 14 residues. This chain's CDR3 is CASSVGAGIDEAFF. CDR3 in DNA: TGTGCCAGCAGCGTAGGGGCGGGAATCGATGAAGCTTTCTTT.

The chain's CDR3 is CASRGQSSYEQYF. DNA for the CDR3: TGTGCCAGCAGAGGGCAGAGCTCCTACGAGCAGTACTTC. This chain joins TRBV6-1 and TRBJ2-7; D gene unclear. This CDR3 region has 13 residues. The ends were cut back, 6 bases at V and 0 bases at J, with 9 bases in the middle. CDR1 and CDR2 (germline): MNHNS, SASEGT.

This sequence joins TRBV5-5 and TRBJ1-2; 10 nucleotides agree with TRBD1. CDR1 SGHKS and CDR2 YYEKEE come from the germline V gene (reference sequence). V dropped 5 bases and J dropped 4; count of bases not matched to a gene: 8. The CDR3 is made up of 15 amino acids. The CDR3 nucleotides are TGTGCCAGCAGAAGCGGACAGGGGGATTCCTATGGCTACACCTTC. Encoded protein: CASRSGQGDSYGYTF.

The CDR3 DNA reads as TGTGCCAGCAGTTCCCTCCGAAGGGGGGAAAGCAATCAGCCCCAGCATTTT. As protein: CASSSLRRGESNQPQHF. The chain employs TRBV27 and TRBJ1-5; TRBD1 might be the D (6 bases). In germline, CDR1 is MNHEY, CDR2 SMNVEV (reference sequence). The CDR3 is made up of 17 amino acids. V lost 4 bases and J 1 base, leaving 17 bases between the germline ends.

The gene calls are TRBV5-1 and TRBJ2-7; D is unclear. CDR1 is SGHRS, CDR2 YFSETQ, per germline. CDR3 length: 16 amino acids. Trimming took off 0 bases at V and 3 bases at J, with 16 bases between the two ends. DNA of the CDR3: TGCGCCAGCAGCTTGGCCTTTCTTTTAGCAGACTACGAGCAGTACTTC. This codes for CASSLAFLLADYEQYF.

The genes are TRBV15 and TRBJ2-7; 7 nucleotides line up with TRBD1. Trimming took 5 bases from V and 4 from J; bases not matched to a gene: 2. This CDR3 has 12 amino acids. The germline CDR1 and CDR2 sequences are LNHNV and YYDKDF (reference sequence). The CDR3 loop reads CATSGDSYEQYF. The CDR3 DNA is TGTGCCACCAGCGGGGACAGTTACGAGCAGTACTTC.

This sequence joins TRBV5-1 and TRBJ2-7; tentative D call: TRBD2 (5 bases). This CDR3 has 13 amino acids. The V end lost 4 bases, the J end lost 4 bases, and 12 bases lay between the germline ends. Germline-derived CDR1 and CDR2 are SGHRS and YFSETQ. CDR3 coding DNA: TGCGCCAGCAGCACGGGCGGGTTTTACGAGCAGTACTTC. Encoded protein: CASSTGGFYEQYF.

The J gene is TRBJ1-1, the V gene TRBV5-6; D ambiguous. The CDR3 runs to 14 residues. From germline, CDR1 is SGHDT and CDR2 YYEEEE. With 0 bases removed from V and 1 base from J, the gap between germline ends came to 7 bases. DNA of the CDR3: TGTGCCAGCAGCTTGGGCAGGAGGAACACTGAAGCTTTCTTT. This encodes CASSLGRRNTEAFF.

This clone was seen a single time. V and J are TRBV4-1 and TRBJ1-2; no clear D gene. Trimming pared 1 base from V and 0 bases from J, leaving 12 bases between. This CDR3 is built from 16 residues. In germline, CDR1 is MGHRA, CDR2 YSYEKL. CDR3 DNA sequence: TGCGCCAGCAGCCAAGGGAGCGAAATCGCTAACTATGGCTACACCTTC. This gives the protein CASSQGSEIANYGYTF.

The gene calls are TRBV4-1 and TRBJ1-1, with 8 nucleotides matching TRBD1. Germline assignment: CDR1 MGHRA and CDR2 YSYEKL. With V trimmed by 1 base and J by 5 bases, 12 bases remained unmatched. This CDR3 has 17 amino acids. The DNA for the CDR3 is TGCGCCAGCAGCCAAGGTTACCCGCAGGGGGCCGGGACTGAAGCTTTCTTT. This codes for CASSQGYPQGAGTEAFF.